The sample holds a few counts of the clone carrying this T cell receptor (beta chain). Its target is unknown. Libraries of naive CD8 T cells were made from 20,000 to 1,000,000 sorted cells. They used 10%, 30% or 50% RNA. Sorting recovered naive CD8 T cells on a CD8+CD4-CCR7+CD45RA+ profile. The data were taken from a study of molecular identifiers for immune sequencing clone quantification. General study points: Detectable among 800,000 to 1,000,000 naive cells, according to reports, was Jurkat TCR RNA spiked in from one cell.

Listed TCR primers and previously described methods were used for bulk TCR libraries. TCRdb called the PCR reads again in MiXCR, with one record for every CDR3 protein. The sample shows about 330,000 distinct CDR3 sequences, 24% of them seen only once. Germline V CDR1 and CDR2: SGHRS, YFSETQ. The CDR3 consists of 14 residues. J gave up 4 bases and V 6 bases, and 6 bases lay outside the gene matches. The chain is built from TRBV5-1 and TRBJ2-7; 11 nucleotides line up with TRBD2. This TCR came from a human donor in good health. Some libraries in this study had Jurkat cell RNA spiked in. Source material: naive CD8+ T cells from blood, with Jurkat cell RNA spiked in. As for subset: FACS-sorted CD8+CD4-CCR7+CD45RA+ naive T cells. This chain's CDR3 is CASTLAGGNYEQYF. In DNA form, the CDR3 reads TGCGCCAGCACCCTAGCGGGGGGAAATTACGAGCAGTACTTC.